The 2 T cell receptor beta chains reported below all come from one sample, sequenced in a study of kidney transplant recipient with SARS-CoV-2 infection. TCRdb reprocessed the reads with MiXCR, giving one entry per CDR3 protein. The sample has 200,000 to 300,000 distinct CDR3 sequences; less than 35% are singletons. The sequencing here drew on a blood sample, taken at baseline and on approximately day 120 from a kidney transplant recipient. The receptor source for this set is a young adult male patient who had COVID-19 and was a kidney transplant recipient. The graft donor may be the source of some T cells.

This clonotype was detected many times. The V call is TRBV6-5, the J call TRBJ1-1; a possible D gene is TRBD1 (6 bases). V was trimmed by 5 bases and J by 5 bases, leaving 24 bases between them. CDR1 is MNHEY, CDR2 SVGAGI, per germline. The CDR3 extends over 17 amino acids. The CDR3 DNA is TGTGCCAGCAGTGTAAGCCCACAGGGATTCCGTGTAACTGAAGCTTTCTTT. It yields the protein CASSVSPQGFRVTEAFF.

With respect to this clonotype: It may be a read error: a sequence one base away is much more abundant. The chain has TRBV14 and TRBJ1-1, with D possibly matching TRBD1 (6 bases). CDR1 is SGHDN and CDR2 is FVKESK in the germline V gene. The CDR3 loop spans 13 amino acids. CDR3 sequence (DNA): TGTGTCAGCAGCAGCCAGGGGTACACTGAAGCTTTCTTT. Protein: CVSSSQGYTEAFF.